Reported below is one TCR beta chain. This clone has just a few counts. Its target antigen remains unknown. One base away there is no much larger clone; base qualities are not given. The germline V gene (reference sequence) provides CDR1 GTSNPN and CDR2 SVGIG. V and J lose 3 bases and 6 bases, and a span of 18 bases separates them. The CDR3 runs 16 residues from the cysteine to the phenylalanine. Only the CDR3 part of the read is kept: 48 bases, read in frame from the first base. These data come from a study of T cells in localized non-small cell lung cancer (TCRdb year 2020). As for the study more broadly: The study examined T cell repertoires in hundreds of patients with early-stage NSCLC and compared tumors with uninvolved tumor-adjacent lungs. A mean age of approximately 66 years was recorded for the NSCLC patients, of whom roughly 130 were male and 100 to 110 were female. All 250 or so NSCLC patients in the cohort were treatment-naive and had localized lung tumors that were resected. The paper's findings and limits, for the study overall: A median of 57 of the top 100 tumor clones were detected in paired uninvolved adjacent lung, and 25 to 35 of these tumor clones were also found among the top 100 clones of the paired uninvolved adjacent lung. Because the study design was exploratory, TCR variables were selected using unadjusted p-values without false-discovery rate correction. Uninvolved tumor-adjacent lung showed the highest T cell clonality, higher than tumor, which suggests more focused antigenic responses in the adjacent lung. Longer overall survival was associated with higher T cell density in blood, whereas shorter survival was associated with higher clonality in adjacent lung. Because multi-region sequencing of the tumors was not done, intratumor heterogeneity could not be ruled out.

TCR beta CDR3 regions were sequenced from DNA using the immunoSEQ Assay. Under the source paper's analysis protocol: To compute T cell density, TCR beta template counts were normalized to usable DNA, which was estimated by amplifying housekeeping genes. Richness was estimated with the preseqR package, extrapolating to 400,000 templates for PBMC samples and 120,000 templates for tissue samples. Clonality was defined as one minus Pielou's evenness. Differential abundance testing on productive amino-acid clonotypes, with a minimum total count of 5 and an alpha of 0.1, was used to identify tissue-enriched TCRs. Repertoire overlap between compartments was quantified with the Jaccard Index and Morisita Overlap Index. GLIPH grouped TCR beta CDR3s together with public tetramer-defined viral CDR3s, and a viral motif had to include at least three viral sequences and show V-gene enrichment. TCRdb stores this immuneACCESS table with in-frame sequences only. Part of the clones is absent; in the studies checked, under half of the shortfall reflects unresolved V genes, and no reason is known for the rest. V, J and clone size reflect that table, while D and trimming were determined from the DNA. For this sample the table gives approximately 4,700 clones, of which around 30% were detected only once. The ten largest clonotypes hold about 7.9% of the sample.

At diagnosis, peripheral blood, uninvolved tumor-adjacent lung and tumor were collected and were preserved as a mix of fresh-frozen and FFPE material. Specimen: lung tumor tissue, collected before any cancer treatment. This clonotype was sampled from a male donor aged 60 or over with stage I lung adenocarcinoma. The V and J segments used are TRBV30 and TRBJ1-6; the D gene is possibly TRBD1, with 6 bases matching. The CDR3 region: CAWSVVGGSPNSPLHF. The base sequence is TGTGCCTGGAGCGTGGTCGGGGGCTCGCCTAATTCACCCCTCCACTTT.